This T cell receptor (beta chain) was retrieved from a study of T cell responses to AZD1222 COVID-19 vaccine. Points from the study as a whole: Females outnumbered males among donors, who were mostly white British; clonal diversity was possibly underestimated.

TCRdb's table, derived via immunoSEQ multiplex PCR, lists solely in-frame clones and lacks some. The repertoire includes approximately 80,000 clones, roughly 90% of them detected once, and about 30% sits in the top ten. Note on this clone: Antigen unknown.

This receptor was taken from an adult who received the AZD1222 COVID-19 vaccine. The sample in question was peripheral blood, obtained 28 days after the second AZD1222 dose.

In nucleotides, the CDR3 is TGTGCCACCAGCAAAGACAGGGGGCCGGGTGAAGCTTTCTTT. Protein: CATSKDRGPGEAFF. The chain is built from TRBV15 and TRBJ1-1; TRBD1 matches 10 bases. The CDR3 is 14 amino acids. Trimming took 4 bases from V and 7 from J; bases not matched to a gene: 6. Germline CDR1 reads LNHNV; CDR2 reads YYDKDF (reference sequence).